Each of the 20 T cell receptor beta chains below was sequenced from the same sample in a study of vaccination effects on CD4 cells after COVID-19. Measured with immunoSEQ multiplex PCR; TCRdb has only the in-frame clones, and not every one. The table lists about 24,000 clones, 76% of them singletons. For these TCRs, the target antigens are not known. Antigen-specific CD4+ T cell clonotypes were called by their expansion after viral peptide-pool culture in ViraFEST. Culture proceeded for approximately 9 days, and CD4+ T cells were then isolated. According to the study, vaccine recipients showed no prior SARS-CoV-2 infection and negative nucleocapsid antibodies. The material was CD4+ T cells from PBMCs cultured with HCoV-NL63 spike peptides, obtained before COVID-19 vaccination. All receptors derive from a human donor who received a COVID-19 vaccine.

The chain joins TRBV18 to TRBJ1-5, with 11 bases fitting TRBD1. CDR1 and CDR2 from the germline V gene are KGHSH and LQKENI. The junction had 0 bases not matched to a gene; V was cut back by 0 bases and J by 2 bases. The CDR3 totals 16 residues. CDR3: CASSPPGQGGNQPQHF. CDR3 DNA sequence: TGTGCCAGCTCACCACCGGGACAGGGGGGCAATCAGCCCCAGCATTTT.

The sample holds a few counts of this clone. The rearrangement links TRBV3-1 (or the pseudogene TRBV3-2) to TRBJ1-5; D might be TRBD1 (6 bases). The CDR3 runs to 14 residues. Between the trimmed V and J ends, which lost 3 bases and 5 bases, there was a span of 11 bases. Germline lookup yields CDR1 LGHDT and CDR2 YNNKEL (reference sequence). This chain's CDR3 is CASSHTGKDQPQHF. Written as DNA, the CDR3 is TGTGCCAGCAGCCACACAGGGAAAGATCAGCCCCAGCATTTT.

The genes are TRBV4-1 and TRBJ2-7; 13 nucleotides match TRBD2. The CDR3 totals 16 residues. V lost 5 bases, J lost 6 bases, and 10 bases stayed unmatched. From germline, CDR1 is MGHRA and CDR2 YSYEKL. The CDR3, as DNA: TGCGCCAGCAGCTCTTGGACTAGCGGGAGTACGGTCGAGCAGTACTTC. Residues: CASSSWTSGSTVEQYF.

The CDR3 here is CASSLAIGQPTNEKLFF. The CDR3 DNA is TGTGCCAGCAGCTTAGCAATAGGACAGCCAACTAATGAAAAACTGTTTTTT. The rearrangement uses TRBV5-4 and TRBJ1-4; D possibly corresponds to TRBD1 (6 bases). The CDR3 is made up of 17 amino acids. V lost 2 bases and J lost 0, with 14 bases in between. The germline V gene encodes CDR1 SGHNT and CDR2 YYREEE (reference sequence).

J is TRBJ1-6 and V is TRBV7-8; maybe TRBD1 (6 bases). This CDR3 has 15 amino acids. CDR1 and CDR2 from the germline V gene are SGHVS and FQNEAQ. V lost 3 bases and J 4 bases, leaving 10 bases between the germline ends. The CDR3 protein is CASSFETGYNSPLHF. CDR3 nucleotides: TGTGCCAGCAGCTTTGAGACAGGATATAATTCACCCCTCCACTTT.

This clone came up a few times. This chain connects TRBV19 to TRBJ2-1; 8 bases agree with TRBD1. This CDR3 region has 15 residues. Germline-derived CDR1 and CDR2 are LNHDA and SQIVND (reference sequence). V shed 3 bases, J shed 6 bases, and the junction held 7 bases outside the gene matches. This chain's CDR3 is CASSMGAGGSNEQFF. CDR3 in DNA: TGTGCCAGTAGTATGGGGGCAGGGGGCTCCAATGAGCAGTTCTTC. Full variable domain (outside the CDR3, taken from reference TRBV19 and TRBJ2-1): DGGITQSPKYLFRKEGQNVTLSCEQNLNHDAMYWYRQDPGQGLRLIYYSQIVNDFQKGDIAEGYSVSREKKESFPLTVTSAQKNPTAFYLCASSMGAGGSNEQFFGPGTRLTVL.

J is TRBJ1-2 and V is TRBV11-2, with unresolved D. The CDR3 contains 12 residues. Germline V lookup: CDR1 SGHAT, CDR2 FQNNGV. V was cut by 3 bases and J by 6 bases, with 8 bases left in between. The CDR3 sequence: CASSFIGNGYTF. In DNA form, the CDR3 reads TGTGCCAGCAGCTTTATTGGGAATGGCTACACCTTC.

This clone was counted a few times. The rearrangement joins TRBV10-1 to TRBJ1-1, with 7 bases lining up with TRBD1. V lost 6 bases and J lost 5; bases outside the gene matches: 6. Germline lookup yields CDR1 WNHNN and CDR2 SYGVQD (reference sequence). The CDR3 consists of 13 residues. The CDR3 DNA reads TGCGCCAGCAGATCTCAGGGGGGTACTGAAGCTTTCTTT. This translates into CASRSQGGTEAFF.

The genes are TRBV4-1 and TRBJ2-5; D unresolved. V was cut by 8 bases and J by 4 bases, with 20 bases left in between. This CDR3 has 15 amino acids. CDR1 and CDR2 (germline): MGHRA, YSYEKL. The CDR3 bases are TGCGCCAGCGGCCCGGAGTGGTCCCCGAGAGAGACCCAGTACTTC. This sequence encodes CASGPEWSPRETQYF.

This clone was picked up a small number of times. The chain couples TRBV4-1 to TRBJ1-1; D perhaps matches TRBD1 (5 bases). The CDR3 is 18 residues long. The V and J ends lost 3 bases and 1 base respectively, with 21 bases between them. Germline lookup yields CDR1 MGHRA and CDR2 YSYEKL. CDR3 region: CASSHTGTAKASNTEAFF. The CDR3 DNA follows: TGCGCCAGCAGCCATACCGGGACCGCTAAAGCCTCGAACACTGAAGCTTTCTTT.

The chain employs TRBV11-2 and TRBJ1-1; possible D gene TRBD1, 5 bases. Germline-derived CDR1 and CDR2 are SGHAT and FQNNGV. The CDR3 has 13 residues. The V and J ends lost 3 bases and 3 bases respectively, with 8 bases between them. The CDR3 sequence is CASSFGGDTEAFF. CDR3 sequence (DNA): TGTGCCAGCAGCTTCGGGGGGGACACTGAAGCTTTCTTT.

This clone occurred once. The chain carries TRBV10-3 and TRBJ2-1; 7 bases align to TRBD1. The CDR3 contains 17 residues. Germline lookup yields CDR1 ENHRY and CDR2 SYGVKD. V lost 0 bases and J lost 4; bases outside the gene matches: 9. The CDR3 loop reads CAISESAGRGRYNEQFF. The CDR3 nucleotides read TGTGCCATCAGTGAGTCAGCTGGCAGGGGGAGATACAATGAGCAGTTCTTC.

This clone is classed as medium-sized (0.01 to 0.1%). This chain joins TRBV10-1 and TRBJ2-3; tentatively, D is TRBD2 (5 bases). The CDR3 covers 16 residues. With 0 bases removed from V and 0 bases from J, the gap between germline ends came to 10 bases. The V gene's germline CDR1 is WNHNN and CDR2 SYGVQD (reference sequence). This chain's CDR3 is CASSESIGGSTDTQYF. The DNA of the CDR3 is TGCGCCAGCAGTGAGTCGATAGGCGGGAGCACAGATACGCAGTATTTT.

V and J are TRBV5-1 and TRBJ2-4; D is uncertain. This CDR3 has 16 residues. CDR1 SGHRS and CDR2 YFSETQ come from the germline V gene. Trimming shortened V by 0 bases and J by 0 bases, and 10 bases separated the two germline ends. The CDR3 DNA reads as TGCGCCAGCAGCTTGGATCCCAAAATAGCCAAAAACATTCAGTACTTC. Translated: CASSLDPKIAKNIQYF. The variable domain in full, completed from reference TRBV5-1 and TRBJ2-4, reads KAGVTQTPRYLIKTRGQQVTLSCSPISGHRSVSWYQQTPGQGLQFLFEYFSETQRNKGNFPGRFSGRQFSNSRSEMNVSTLELGDSALYLCASSLDPKIAKNIQYFGAGTRLSVL.

This clone was counted between two and nine times. The genes are TRBV18 and TRBJ1-4, with D unresolved. Germline CDR1 KGHSH, CDR2 LQKENI. The CDR3 is made up of 16 amino acids. V lost 3 bases and J lost 6, with 17 bases in between. The CDR3 DNA sequence: TGTGCCAGCTCACCGTCGTCTCCAGGTTTGGATGAAAAACTGTTTTTT. Translation: CASSPSSPGLDEKLFF. Drawing the rest from reference TRBV18 and TRBJ1-4, the complete variable domain is NAGVMQNPRHLVRRRGQEARLRCSPMKGHSHVYWYRQLPEEGLKFMVYLQKENIIDESGMPKERFSAEFPKEGPSILRIQQVVRGDSAAYFCASSPSSPGLDEKLFFGSGTQLSVL.

The chain carries TRBV12-5 and TRBJ1-5; D is undetermined. Per the germline V gene, CDR1 is LGHNT and CDR2 is FRNRAP. Trimming took off 3 bases at V and 6 bases at J, with 6 bases between the two ends. The CDR3 extends over 12 amino acids. CDR3 amino acids: CASGLDFQPQHF. The CDR3 DNA follows: TGTGCTAGTGGTTTAGACTTTCAGCCCCAGCATTTT.

This clone has just one count. This chain links TRBV5-4 with TRBJ2-5; D is ambiguous. Germline CDR1 reads SGHNT; CDR2 reads YYREEE (reference sequence). The length of the CDR3 is 12 residues. Trimming removed 4 bases from V and 5 bases from J, with 9 bases in between. The CDR3 DNA sequence: TGTGCCAGCAGCATGGACGGGGAGACCCAGTACTTC. Translated, it gives CASSMDGETQYF.

The rearrangement uses TRBV5-4 and TRBJ2-3; 11 positions match TRBD2. The CDR3 has 15 amino acids. Trimming took 1 base from V and 6 from J; bases not matched to a gene: 4. Looked up from germline, CDR1 is SGHNT and CDR2 is YYREEE (reference sequence). CDR3 amino acids: CASSLFGLAGDTQYF. The CDR3 DNA is TGTGCCAGCAGCTTGTTTGGACTAGCGGGTGATACGCAGTATTTT.

The table lists this clone with a few counts. The V and J genes are TRBV11-3 and TRBJ1-1; D unclear. The CDR3 extends over 13 amino acids. Between the trimmed V and J ends, which lost 1 base and 4 bases, there was a span of 7 bases. From germline, CDR1 is SGHNT and CDR2 YENEEA. CDR3: CASSLASSTEAFF. The CDR3 DNA reads as TGTGCCAGCAGCTTAGCTTCAAGCACTGAAGCTTTCTTT.

CDR3 in amino acids: CASSYRGPNQPQHF. For the CDR3, the DNA is TGTGCCAGCAGTTACCGCGGGCCTAATCAGCCCCAGCATTTT. The V gene is TRBV6-5, the J gene TRBJ1-5; D gene uncertain. Trimming left V 2 bases short and J 4 bases short, with 9 bases between. CDR3 length equals 14 residues. Per the germline V gene, CDR1 is MNHEY and CDR2 is SVGAGI.